A single sample is the source of the 30 T cell receptor beta chains below, sequenced in a study of early T cells in non-severe SARS-CoV-2 infection. Each CDR3 protein is one row after TCRdb ran MiXCR on the 5' RACE reads. The sample holds about 100,000 distinct CDR3 sequences, 11% seen once. Specimen: whole blood. The receptor set was obtained from an adult who was a healthcare worker with PCR-confirmed SARS-CoV-2 infection or an uninfected control (not recorded which).

This clonotype has only a few counts. Here the CDR3 reads CSVGQVLRTEAFF. For the CDR3, the DNA is TGCAGCGTTGGACAGGTGCTTAGGACTGAAGCTTTCTTT. The chain has TRBV29-1 and TRBJ1-1; maybe TRBD1 (6 bases). The length of the CDR3 is 13 residues. V lost 4 bases, J lost 5 bases, and 14 bases lay in between. Per the germline V gene, CDR1 is SQVTM and CDR2 is ANQGSEA.

This clonotype was detected many times. The V call is TRBV9, the J call TRBJ2-1; no reliable D call. Germline CDR1 and CDR2: SGDLS and YYNGEE. Trimming shortened V by 1 base and J by 7 bases, and 6 bases separated the two germline ends. This CDR3 region has 12 residues. The CDR3 sequence is CASSVTGNEQFF. The CDR3 DNA is TGTGCCAGCAGCGTAACGGGTAATGAGCAGTTCTTC. The full variable domain, completed using reference TRBV9 and TRBJ2-1, is DSGVTQTPKHLITATGQRVTLRCSPRSGDLSVYWYQQSLDQGLQFLIQYYNGEERAKGNILERFSAQQFPDLHSELNLSSLELGDSALYFCASSVTGNEQFFGPGTRLTVL.

This clonotype was seen many times. The V and J genes are TRBV20-1 and TRBJ2-7; TRBD1 agrees at 8 bases. J gave up 5 bases and V 6 bases, and 9 bases lay outside the gene matches. Per the germline V gene, CDR1 is DFQATT and CDR2 is SNEGSKA (reference sequence). The CDR3 sequence is 13 residues long. CDR3 region: CSATTGAWNEQYF. The DNA for the CDR3 is TGCAGTGCGACGACAGGGGCATGGAACGAGCAGTACTTC.

This clonotype showed up many times. This rearrangement joins TRBV6-6 to TRBJ2-1; D is unresolved. CDR3 length: 17 residues. CDR1 is MNHNY, CDR2 SVGAGI, per germline (reference sequence). The V end lost 0 bases, the J end lost 4 bases, and 16 bases lay between the germline ends. This CDR3 is CASSYSGGESLYNEQFF. CDR3 sequence (DNA): TGTGCCAGCAGTTACTCGGGCGGAGAAAGCCTTTACAATGAGCAGTTCTTC.

This rearrangement joins TRBV6-2 or TRBV6-3 to TRBJ1-2; TRBD1 might be the D (5 bases). The CDR3 sequence is 14 residues long. CDR1 MNHEY and CDR2 SVGEGT come from the germline V gene. Between the trimmed V and J ends, which lost 2 bases and 8 bases, there was a span of 15 bases. In DNA, the CDR3 is TGTGCCAGCAGTTACCCAGGGTCTTCGCAGGGCTACACCTTC. It encodes CASSYPGSSQGYTF.

This rearrangement joins TRBV11-2 to TRBJ2-7; D is perhaps TRBD2 (6 bases). The germline V gene encodes CDR1 SGHAT and CDR2 FQNNGV. The CDR3 length is 13 residues. Trimming removed 6 bases at V and 13 bases at J, with 22 bases between. CDR3 nucleotides: TGTGCCAGCAGGGGACCGGGACTCGGTAAAATTTACTTC. It yields the protein CASRGPGLGKIYF.

CDR3 residues: CASKDNEQFF. The CDR3 bases are TGTGCCTCCAAGGACAATGAGCAGTTCTTC. The chain couples TRBV28 to TRBJ2-1, with unresolved D. From germline, CDR1 is MDHEN and CDR2 SYDVKM. There are 10 residues in the CDR3. The V end lost 11 bases, the J end lost 5 bases, and 7 bases lay between the germline ends.

This clonotype was detected many times. The CDR3 is CSVQPGLDGYTF. In DNA, the CDR3 is TGCAGCGTTCAGCCAGGGCTTGATGGCTACACCTTC. V usage is TRBV29-1 and J usage is TRBJ1-2; perhaps TRBD1 as D (5 bases). The germline gives CDR1 SQVTM, CDR2 ANQGSEA. The CDR3 totals 12 residues. V dropped 5 bases and J dropped 6 bases, with 13 bases sitting between them.

Ten or more counts support this clonotype. V and J are TRBV6-2 or TRBV6-3 and TRBJ1-5; D not certain. V was clipped by 5 bases and J by 10 bases, with 21 bases between them. The CDR3 runs 15 residues. Germline V gene lookup returns CDR1 MNHEY and CDR2 SVGEGT. CDR3 coding DNA: TGTGCCAGCAGTCCCCCGGGCGCGGTCCAGGCCCCCCAGCATTTT. Amino acid sequence: CASSPPGAVQAPQHF.

There are a few counts of this clonotype. J is TRBJ2-1 and V is TRBV10-3; D is possibly TRBD1 or TRBD2 (5 bases each). The CDR3 has 13 amino acids. CDR1 is ENHRY and CDR2 is SYGVKD in the germline V gene. With 10 bases removed from V and 5 bases from J, the gap between germline ends came to 15 bases. The CDR3 region is CATGRLGDNEQFF. CDR3 nucleotides: TGTGCCACCGGGCGGCTGGGGGACAATGAGCAGTTCTTC.

The chain is built from TRBV20-1 and TRBJ1-1; TRBD1 might be the D (5 bases). Trimming stripped 5 bases from V and 0 bases from J, with 10 bases between. Germline-derived CDR1 and CDR2 are DFQATT and SNEGSKA (reference sequence). The CDR3 is 13 residues long. In DNA, the CDR3 is TGCAGTGCTCAGGACACCATGAACACTGAAGCTTTCTTT. It codes for CSAQDTMNTEAFF.

This clonotype showed up just a few times. The CDR3 nucleotides are TGCGCCAGCAGTGATGGGGGAAACATTCAGTACTTC. This gives the protein CASSDGGNIQYF. The chain carries TRBV10-2 and TRBJ2-4; possibly TRBD1 or TRBD2 for D (5 bases each). CDR3 length: 12 residues. Trimming removed 3 bases from V and 6 bases from J, with 6 bases in between. Germline-derived CDR1 and CDR2 are WSHSY and SAAADI.

This clonotype was picked up many times. V and J are TRBV7-6 and TRBJ1-1, with D uncertain. CDR1 and CDR2 (germline): SGHVS, FNYEAQ. Trimming took 1 base from V and 4 from J, leaving 13 bases between them. This CDR3 has 15 amino acids. Here the CDR3 reads CASSLGVDTFTEAFF. Here the CDR3 DNA reads TGTGCCAGCAGCTTAGGGGTCGACACTTTCACTGAAGCTTTCTTT.

This clonotype appeared many times. The V call is TRBV11-3, the J call TRBJ2-1; 7 nucleotides line up with TRBD1. Germline V gives CDR1 SGHNT, CDR2 YENEEA. This CDR3 spans 12 amino acids. The ends lost 5 bases at V and 12 bases at J; junction bases unmatched: 7. Here the CDR3 DNA reads TGTGCCAGCAGCCCCAGGGGGTATTGGCAGTTCTTC. It translates to CASSPRGYWQFF.

The rearrangement joins TRBV3-1 to TRBJ1-2; D is ambiguous. Germline V lookup: CDR1 LGHDT, CDR2 YNNKEL (reference sequence). Trimming left V 6 bases short and J 0 bases short, with 11 bases between. CDR3 size: 14 residues. The CDR3 bases are TGTGCCAGCAGTCCTTCGGGAGCTAACTATGGCTACACCTTC. It specifies CASSPSGANYGYTF. Filled out from reference TRBV3-1 and TRBJ1-2, the complete variable domain reads DTAVSQTPKYLVTQMGNDKSIKCEQNLGHDTMYWYKQDSKKFLKIMFSYNNKELIINETVPNRFSPKSPDKAHLNLHINSLELGDSAVYFCASSPSGANYGYTFGSGTRLTVV.

In this sample, this clonotype turned up many times. The rearrangement uses TRBV3-1 and TRBJ2-5, with 8 bases matching TRBD1. With 4 bases clipped from V and 4 bases from J, the junction kept 5 bases outside the gene matches. The CDR3 length is 14 residues. Germline V gene sequence: CDR1 LGHDT, CDR2 YNNKEL (reference sequence). CDR3 sequence: CASSPRQGRETQYF. Written as DNA, the CDR3 is TGTGCCAGCAGCCCCCGACAGGGGAGAGAGACCCAGTACTTC.

The rearrangement links TRBV24-1 to TRBJ2-5, with 7 bases fitting TRBD2. In germline, CDR1 is KGHDR, CDR2 SFDVKD. CDR3 length equals 16 residues. Unmatched junction bases numbered 12, after V lost 5 bases and J lost 4 bases. The CDR3 sequence: CATSATGRASAETQYF. In nucleotides, the CDR3 is TGTGCCACCAGTGCTACGGGGAGGGCGTCGGCAGAGACCCAGTACTTC.

The chain employs TRBV13 and TRBJ2-1; D remains unclear. The germline V gene has CDR1 PRHDT and CDR2 FYEKMQ (reference sequence). CDR3 size: 11 residues. Between the trimmed V and J ends, which lost 0 bases and 10 bases, there was a span of 4 bases. CDR3 in amino acids: CASSLGPEQFF. In nucleotides, the CDR3 is TGTGCCAGCAGCTTAGGACCCGAGCAGTTCTTC. The full variable domain, its missing parts supplied by reference TRBV13 and TRBJ2-1, is AAGVIQSPRHLIKEKRETATLKCYPIPRHDTVYWYQQGPGQDPQFLISFYEKMQSDKGSIPDRFSAQQFSDYHSELNMSSLELGDSALYFCASSLGPEQFFGPGTRLTVL.

As regards this clonotype: No conserved phenylalanine or tryptophan is present at the end of the CDR3, so a read error is the likely explanation. This chain uses TRBV20-1 with TRBJ2-5; either TRBD1 or TRBD2 may fit D (5 bases each). Germline-derived CDR1 and CDR2 are DFQATT and SNEGSKA (reference sequence). V lost 3 bases and J lost 2, with 10 bases in between. This CDR3 is built from 13 residues. The CDR3 reads CSASPWGQETQYY. The CDR3 DNA is TGCAGTGCTAGCCCTTGGGGGCAAGAGACCCAGTACTAC.

Only a few counts were recorded for this clonotype. The chain is built from TRBV28 and TRBJ1-5; TRBD1 might be the D (5 bases). The CDR3 extends over 15 amino acids. From germline, CDR1 is MDHEN and CDR2 SYDVKM. The V end lost 2 bases, the J end lost 6 bases, and 14 bases lay between the germline ends. CDR3: CASSLDGTPSQPQHF. The CDR3 DNA is TGTGCCAGCAGTTTAGATGGGACCCCTAGTCAGCCCCAGCATTTT.

About this clonotype: A much larger clone is a single base away; this may be a read error. V and J are TRBV7-9 and TRBJ2-7; perhaps TRBD2 as D (6 bases). There are 17 residues in the CDR3. Germline V lookup: CDR1 SEHNR, CDR2 FQNEAQ (reference sequence). For the CDR3, the DNA is TGTGCCAGCAGCCCCCAGGGAGCGACGGGAGTCGGGTACGAGCAGCACTTC. This gives the protein CASSPQGATGVGYEQHF.

The sample holds a few counts of this clonotype. The chain links TRBV7-9 to TRBJ1-1; tentative D call: TRBD1 (5 bases). V was shortened by 1 base and J by 6 bases, with 12 bases between the two germline ends. Germline V gene data show CDR1 as SEHNR and CDR2 as FQNEAQ (reference sequence). This CDR3 spans 14 amino acids. The CDR3 nucleotides read TGTGCCAGCAGCTTAGTGCAGGGACGGCCTGAAGCTTTCTTT. Translating it yields CASSLVQGRPEAFF.

This clonotype was observed a handful of times. The chain joins TRBV25-1 to TRBJ1-1, with unresolved D. The CDR3 length is 14 residues. Germline values: CDR1 MGHDK, CDR2 SYGVNS. The V and J ends lost 6 bases and 2 bases respectively, with 13 bases between them. CDR3 region: CASSLAGRNTEAFF. Here the CDR3 DNA reads TGTGCCAGCAGCCTCGCCGGCCGCAACACTGAAGCTTTCTTT.

The chain recombines TRBV10-3 with TRBJ2-7; TRBD1 agrees at 9 bases. Germline V gene data show CDR1 as ENHRY and CDR2 as SYGVKD. Trimming at V came to 10 bases and at J to 7 bases, leaving 8 bases not matched to a gene. The CDR3 covers 12 residues. Here the CDR3 DNA reads TGTGCCAGCCGGGACAGGGAGGGGGAGCAGTACTTC. This encodes CASRDREGEQYF.

This sequence joins TRBV28 and TRBJ1-2; D might be TRBD1 (5 bases). The V and J ends lost 7 bases and 8 bases respectively, with 14 bases between them. Germline V gene data show CDR1 as MDHEN and CDR2 as SYDVKM. This CDR3 contains 12 residues. The CDR3 protein is CASTSWTPGYTF. DNA for the CDR3: TGTGCCAGCACTTCTTGGACACCAGGCTACACCTTC.

This clonotype appeared a few times. The rearrangement uses TRBV28 and TRBJ2-7; TRBD2 aligns across 13 bases. There are 17 residues in the CDR3. V gave up 8 bases and J gave up 0 bases; unmatched junction bases: 10. Germline V lookup: CDR1 MDHEN, CDR2 SYDVKM. The CDR3: CASSSGTSGKSSYEQYF. CDR3 nucleotide sequence: TGTGCCAGCTCTTCAGGGACTAGCGGGAAGAGCTCCTACGAGCAGTACTTC. Full variable domain (rest looked up from reference TRBV28 and TRBJ2-7): DVKVTQSSRYLVKRTGEKVFLECVQDMDHENMFWYRQDPGLGLRLIYFSYDVKMKEKGDIPEGYSVSREKKERFSLILESASTNQTSMYLCASSSGTSGKSSYEQYFGPGTRLTVT.

This clonotype was recorded at least ten times. This chain joins TRBV4-1 and TRBJ2-2; D remains unclear. In germline, CDR1 is MGHRA, CDR2 YSYEKL. The CDR3 is made up of 17 amino acids. V shed 0 bases and J shed 1 base, with 12 bases lying between them. Written as DNA, the CDR3 is TGCGCCAGCAGCCAAGATTATGGATGGAGGAACACCGGGGAGCTGTTTTTT. As protein: CASSQDYGWRNTGELFF.

The sample holds a few counts of this clonotype. The rearrangement links TRBV4-3 to TRBJ1-3; D not resolved. Germline V gene sequence: CDR1 LGHNA, CDR2 YSLEER. The CDR3 runs 16 residues. The V and J ends lost 0 bases and 0 bases respectively, with 9 bases between them. The CDR3: CASSQDLGRSGNTIYF. The CDR3 nucleotides read TGCGCCAGCAGCCAAGATTTAGGCCGCTCTGGAAACACCATATATTTT.

The chain is built from TRBV6-5 and TRBJ2-1, with 15 bases matching TRBD2. The CDR3 consists of 18 residues. CDR1 is MNHEY, CDR2 SVGAGI, per germline. V lost 2 bases and J lost 8; bases outside the gene matches: 10. Written as DNA, the CDR3 is TGTGCCAGCAGTTACCGACGGACTAGCGGGAGGGTTCCGTATGAGCAGTTCTTC. This translates into CASSYRRTSGRVPYEQFF.

This clonotype was counted many times. This chain links TRBV6-6 with TRBJ1-4; 8 bases map to TRBD1. Trimming removed 0 bases from V and 8 bases from J; junction bases left unmatched: 5. This CDR3 comprises 15 residues. Looked up from germline, CDR1 is MNHNY and CDR2 is SVGAGI (reference sequence). The CDR3 nucleotides are TGTGCCAGCAGTTACTCCGGGACAGGCAGCGAAAAACTGTTTTTT. It translates to CASSYSGTGSEKLFF.